The 5 T cell receptor beta chains below all came from one sample that was sequenced in a study of blood T cell repertoires in COVID-19 (dated by TCRdb to 2020 to 2022). The method behind the library was the immunoSEQ multiplex PCR assay. The immuneACCESS repertoire file appears here via TCRdb, limited to in-frame rearrangements. These files lack a portion of the clones; in checked studies, under half of the deficit traces to unresolved V genes, and the cause of the others is not known. Within this sample are about 480,000 clones, with around 89% of them counted one time only. The ten largest clones capture approximately 12% of the sample. Sequencing input: peripheral blood. Every receptor here comes from a woman aged 45-59 years with COVID-19, enrolled during active disease.

The chain carries TRBV9 and TRBJ2-3; the D is unclear. The CDR3 sequence is 15 residues long. Trimming pared 2 bases from V and 3 bases from J, leaving 13 bases between. The germline CDR1 and CDR2 sequences are SGDLS and YYNGEE. The DNA for the CDR3 is TGTGCCAGCAGCGTGTGGAGTGGTAGGACAGATACGCAGTATTTT. This gives the protein CASSVWSGRTDTQYF.

This rearrangement joins TRBV6-5 to TRBJ1-1; D is perhaps TRBD1 (5 bases). Germline CDR1 and CDR2: MNHEY and SVGAGI. The CDR3 length is 13 residues. The CDR3: CATEGPQNTEAFF. The CDR3 coding sequence is TGTGCAACGGAGGGACCCCAGAACACTGAAGCTTTCTTT.

V usage is TRBV7-9 and J usage is TRBJ2-7, with 8 nucleotides matching TRBD1. This CDR3 is built from 14 residues. V was pared by 6 bases and J by 2 bases, with 6 bases of the junction left unmatched. Germline V gives CDR1 SEHNR, CDR2 FQNEAQ (reference sequence). CDR3 in DNA: TGTGCCAGCAGGACCGGGACAGGCCCCTACGAGCAGTACTTC. Amino acids: CASRTGTGPYEQYF.

This chain joins TRBV4-1 and TRBJ2-7, with D perhaps matching TRBD1 (6 bases). The CDR3 contains 17 residues. The germline V and J ends were trimmed by 6 bases and 0 bases, with 21 bases remaining between them. Germline CDR1 MGHRA, CDR2 YSYEKL. Written as DNA, the CDR3 is TGCGCCAGCAGACAAACCACCGAGGGGGATGGCTCCTACGAGCAGTACTTC. Translating it yields CASRQTTEGDGSYEQYF.

The J gene is TRBJ1-1, the V gene TRBV30, with TRBD1 matching 7 bases. The CDR3 length is 13 residues. In germline, CDR1 is GTSNPN, CDR2 SVGIG (reference sequence). V was clipped by 3 bases and J by 6 bases; unmatched bases: 7. CDR3 coding DNA: TGTGCCTGGAGCCGGGACAGCTTGGCTGAAGCTTTCTTT. Amino acid sequence: CAWSRDSLAEAFF.